Detailed here is one T cell receptor beta chain. The target of this receptor is not known. Base qualities are not at hand, and no much larger clone is one base apart. The collaborating institutions used their own protocols to collect whole blood in K2EDTA tubes. For TCRbeta analysis, collaborators shipped samples in one of three forms: frozen whole blood, isolated PBMCs, or DNA extracted from either of those sample types. The source of the sample is a study of blood T cell repertoires in COVID-19 (dated by TCRdb to about 2020). Concerning the study at large: Samples from collaborators originated in the United States, Italy and Spain and spanned both the acute and convalescent phases of COVID-19. Samples came from the ongoing ImmuneRACE study (first 160 participants) plus 1,254 subjects from 6 global collaborators. Deeply sampled blood TCRbeta repertoires from subjects exposed to, actively infected with, or recovered from COVID-19 were included in the dataset. The repertoires were released in a freely available public database meant as a resource for research on the immune response to SARS-CoV-2. Where available, HLA class I and class II types were obtained from metadata supplied by the sample provider rather than from assay-based typing. The material from the prospective study consisted of cDNA or gDNA derived from T cells, B-cell-depleted T cells, or PBMCs. A de-identified subject ID, COVID-19 status, age in years and sex were almost always included in the sample metadata.

Study-wide findings and limitations: How much clinical and demographic metadata was included differed by source and by participant, and the metadata was provided uncurated.

The immunoSEQ Assay, a bias-controlled multiplex PCR, was used to amplify TCRbeta CDR3 regions from genomic DNA. Regarding the original processing steps: Within the assay, amplification of reference gene primers was used to estimate how many nucleated cells each sample contained. Sequence reads were collapsed and filtered to measure the absolute abundance of every unique TCRbeta CDR3 rearrangement. Productive Simpson clonality was computed per sample as the square root of Simpson's diversity index over productive rearrangements. Entries here come from immuneACCESS through TCRdb and include only in-frame sequences with V and J called. Some clones fail to appear in such tables; in the studies checked, an unresolved V gene covers under half of the shortfall, and the cause of the remainder is unknown. V, J and clone size were drawn from that table, and D and trimming were deduced from the DNA. For this sample the table gives 100,000 to 150,000 clones, of which over 55% were detected only once. The ten most abundant clones make up over 2% of the sample.

Source material: peripheral blood. This TCR derives from a woman in her 70s with acute or convalescent COVID-19.

CDR3 region: CASSARGGQGKYEQYF. The nucleotides are TGTGCCAGCAGCGCCAGGGGGGGACAGGGGAAATACGAGCAGTACTTC. The rearrangement joined TRBV9 to TRBJ2-7; TRBD1 agrees with 10 junctional bases. The CDR3, from cysteine to phenylalanine, totals 16 residues. The retained sequence is limited to the CDR3, 48 bases, with the frame set at the first base. The germline V gene encodes CDR1 SGDLS and CDR2 YYNGEE. V has 3 bases trimmed and J has 4 bases trimmed; junction bases matching no gene number 10.